This passage covers 6 T cell receptor beta chains from one sample sequenced in a study of OX40 agonist ivuxolimab in advanced cancers. Profiled with immunoSEQ multiplex PCR; TCRdb holds only in-frame clones, not every one. The sample consists of 24,000 or so clones, roughly 80% of them appearing once. Here the sequenced sample was CD4+ or CD8+ T cells sorted from blood, taken in a trial of the OX40 agonist ivuxolimab. These receptors came from an adult with an advanced solid tumor such as melanoma, head and neck, liver or kidney cancer.

The V gene is TRBV21-1, the J gene TRBJ2-3; no check of the table's D call, TRBD1, against the DNA was made. TRBV21-1 is a pseudogene. The CDR3 consists of 12 residues. This chain's CDR3 is CASTQGPDTQYF. The CDR3 nucleotides read TGTGCCAGCACACAGGGACCAGATACGCAGTATTTT.

V is TRBV11-3 and J is TRBJ2-7; no reliable D call. The germline CDR1 and CDR2 sequences are SGHNT and YENEEA. Trimming removed 1 base from V and 3 bases from J, with 10 bases in between. The CDR3 has 14 residues. CDR3 amino acids: CASSLGGRNYEQYF. The CDR3 region has the DNA TGTGCCAGCAGCTTAGGAGGCAGGAACTACGAGCAGTACTTC.

The chain links TRBV6-1 to TRBJ1-1; D is uncertain. Germline CDR1 MNHNS, CDR2 SASEGT. This CDR3 has 13 amino acids. Trimming took off 8 bases at V and 1 base at J, with 11 bases between the two ends. DNA of the CDR3: TGTGCCAGCCAGTTGAGGGAGAACACTGAAGCTTTCTTT. It is translated as CASQLRENTEAFF.

The chain carries TRBV11-2 and TRBJ2-2; tentatively, D is TRBD1 or TRBD2 (5 bases each). The germline V and J ends were trimmed by 5 bases and 2 bases, with 15 bases remaining between them. The CDR3 consists of 16 residues. Germline V gene sequence: CDR1 SGHAT, CDR2 FQNNGV. The CDR3 loop reads CASSPTGTGNTGELFF. The CDR3 DNA sequence: TGTGCCAGCAGCCCGACCGGGACGGGAAACACCGGGGAGCTGTTTTTT.

The chain links TRBV7-9 to TRBJ1-1, with D perhaps matching TRBD1 (5 bases). Germline V gene sequence: CDR1 SEHNR, CDR2 FQNEAQ (reference sequence). This CDR3 contains 13 residues. V lost 5 bases and J lost 8, with 15 bases in between. CDR3 loop: CASSILRDQEAFF. CDR3 DNA sequence: TGTGCCAGCAGCATTTTAAGGGACCAAGAAGCTTTCTTT.

The V call is TRBV18, the J call TRBJ1-1; unclear D gene. Germline V CDR1 and CDR2: KGHSH, LQKENI. This CDR3 has 15 residues. V lost 2 bases and J lost 0, with 10 bases in between. CDR3 nucleotides: TGTGCCAGCTCACCAGCCTCCCGGTTGAACACTGAAGCTTTCTTT. Its translation is CASSPASRLNTEAFF. Together with reference TRBV18 and TRBJ1-1, the CDR3 gives the full variable domain: NAGVMQNPRHLVRRRGQEARLRCSPMKGHSHVYWYRQLPEEGLKFMVYLQKENIIDESGMPKERFSAEFPKEGPSILRIQQVVRGDSAAYFCASSPASRLNTEAFFGQGTRLTVV.